A selection of T cell receptor beta chains follows, all from one sample in a study of vaccination and CD4 T cells after COVID-19. Their antigens are not known. From the PCR reads, TCRdb called clonotypes with MiXCR, one entry per CDR3 protein. The table includes several thousand distinct CDR3 sequences, around a sixth detected once. Sequencing input: CD4+ T cells from blood, cultured in vitro. Receptors originate from a human donor who had recovered from COVID-19. Each CDR3 is given with its conserved first and last residue. A D gene is named only where the DNA matches it firmly. Clone size is given for some rows only: seen once, a few or many times, or a class if the clone is expanded.

.,TRBJ1-3,17,few,TRBV2,TGTGCCAGCAGTGCGAACCCAGGGACCGCCCTGGGAAACACCATATATTTT,CASSANPGTALGNTIYF
.,TRBJ2-7,13,.,TRBV30,TGTGCCTGGGACGGCGGTCAGGGTTCCGAGCAGTACTTC,CAWDGGQGSEQYF
TRBD2,TRBJ2-6,19,.,TRBV10-2,TGCGCCAGCAGTGGGGGACTAGCGGGGGGGCCGGCCGGGGCCAACGTCCTGACTTTC,CASSGGLAGGPAGANVLTF
.,TRBJ1-2,12,.,TRBV12-3/TRBV12-4,TGTGCCAGCAGTTTTGGGGGTCGTGGCTACACCTTC,CASSFGGRGYTF
.,TRBJ1-2,17,once,TRBV4-1,TGCGCCAGCAGCCAGGGGGTGGGGGGGGCGCGTAACTATGGCTACACCTTC,CASSQGVGGARNYGYTF
.,TRBJ1-2,15,.,TRBV19,TGTGCCAGTGAGTTCTCGGGGATGCCTACGAAAGGCTACACCTTC,CASEFSGMPTKGYTF
.,TRBJ1-5,15,.,TRBV6-1,TGTGCCAGCAGTCCGCGCCGGGCCGGCAATCAGCCCCAGCATTTT,CASSPRRAGNQPQHF
TRBD2,TRBJ2-7,15,.,TRBV7-2,TGTGCCAGCGGACCGACTAGCGGGACAGCCTACGAGCAGTACTTC,CASGPTSGTAYEQYF
.,TRBJ1-1,15,.,TRBV6-2/TRBV6-3,TGTGCCAGCAGTTACCGGGCCGGGGCAATAGCTGAAGCTTTCTTT,CASSYRAGAIAEAFF
TRBD1,TRBJ2-1,15,.,TRBV5-1,TGCGCCAGCAGCCTAACCGGGACAGGGATGTATGAGCAGTTCTTC,CASSLTGTGMYEQFF
.,TRBJ1-6,18,medium-sized,TRBV6-1,TGTGCCAGCAGTGAACGGGGGCAGCAAAGCTCCTATAATTCACCCCTCCACTTT,CASSERGQQSSYNSPLHF
TRBD2,TRBJ2-5,14,medium-sized,TRBV6-1,TGTGCCAGTCGTGGTCGGGGGGGCGAAGAGACCCAGTACTTC,CASRGRGGEETQYF
.,TRBJ2-2,16,.,TRBV11-2,TGTGCCAGCAGCTTAGAATACAGGGTGGACACCGGGGAGCTGTTTTTT,CASSLEYRVDTGELFF
.,TRBJ1-5,15,medium-sized,TRBV20-1,TGCAGTGCTACCGACAGCCCTTATAGCAATCAGCCCCAGCATTTT,CSATDSPYSNQPQHF
TRBD1,TRBJ2-7,14,few,TRBV12-3/TRBV12-4,TGTGCCAGCAGGACCGGGACAGGGAGATACGAGCAGTACTTC,CASRTGTGRYEQYF
.,TRBJ2-5,11,.,TRBV20-1,TGCAGTATTAGGATCCAAGAGACCCAGTACTTC,CSIRIQETQYF
.,TRBJ2-7,13,.,TRBV19,TGTGCCAGTAGTCCGGGGGGCCGCTACGAGCAGTACTTC,CASSPGGRYEQYF
TRBD2,TRBJ2-3,16,medium-sized,TRBV20-1,TGCAGTGCTAGTAGGCGGGGGGCCTTTAGGGCAGATACGCAGTATTTT,CSASRRGAFRADTQYF
.,TRBJ1-4,13,.,TRBV5-6,TGTGCCAGCAGCTTGGCTGAGGTTAAAAAACTGTTTTTT,CASSLAEVKKLFF
TRBD1,TRBJ1-3,14,few,TRBV27,TGTGCCAGCAGTTCGACAGGGTTGGGAAACACCATATATTTT,CASSSTGLGNTIYF
TRBD1,TRBJ1-1,13,.,TRBV30,TGTGCCTGGAGCCCAGGGGGGGGCACTGAAGCTTTCTTT,CAWSPGGGTEAFF
.,TRBJ1-2,15,.,TRBV20-1,TGCAGTGCTAGACCCACCGGGACCGTGAGCTATGGCTACACCTTC,CSARPTGTVSYGYTF
TRBD2,TRBJ2-1,14,few,TRBV2,TGTGCCAGCAGTGAGGGGCGGGGGTACAATGAGCAGTTCTTC,CASSEGRGYNEQFF
.,TRBJ1-1,14,.,TRBV27,TGTGCCACCCAATCCTGGGCAGCGAACACTGGAGCTTTCTTT,CATQSWAANTGAFF
TRBD2,TRBJ2-5,16,few,TRBV5-1,TGCGCCAGCGATCGGACTAGCGGGGGACTTCAAGAGACCCAGTACTTC,CASDRTSGGLQETQYF
TRBD2,TRBJ2-3,17,.,TRBV5-1,TGCGCCAGCAGCTCGGGACTAGCGGGGGTCTACACAGATACGCAGTATTTT,CASSSGLAGVYTDTQYF
.,TRBJ1-4,14,few,TRBV7-2,TGTGCCAGCAGCTTCGACAGAAGGAATGAAAAACTGTTTTTT,CASSFDRRNEKLFF
.,TRBJ1-5,15,large,TRBV19,TGTGCCAGTAGTATAATGGAGGGAGGCAATCAGCCCCAGCATTTT,CASSIMEGGNQPQHF
TRBD1,TRBJ1-5,16,large,TRBV19,TGTGCCAGTAGTAGGAGGGGGCGAGGGGCCAATCAGCCCCAGCATTTT,CASSRRGRGANQPQHF
TRBD2,TRBJ2-3,15,large,TRBV20-1,TGCAGTGCTCTCGGGACTAGCGGGGTTACAGATACGCAGTATTTT,CSALGTSGVTDTQYF
.,TRBJ1-4,16,medium-sized,TRBV27,TGTGCCAGCAGTAGAAAATGGCGGGGGCAGGGTGAAAAACTGTTTTTT,CASSRKWRGQGEKLFF
.,TRBJ1-5,14,.,TRBV2,TGTGCCGGCAGTCTCGACAGAGGGGATCAGCCCCAGCATTTT,CAGSLDRGDQPQHF
.,TRBJ2-1,14,few,TRBV19,TGTGCCACCCAGTATCAGGCGGGCTACAATGAGCAGTTCTTC,CATQYQAGYNEQFF
.,TRBJ2-2,12,medium-sized,TRBV6-1,TGTGCCACCGCCAGGGGCACCGGGGAGCTGTTTTTT,CATARGTGELFF
TRBD1,TRBJ2-2,15,once,TRBV29-1,TGCAGCGTTTCTCTAGGGGGCCTAAACACCGGGGAGCTGTTTTTT,CSVSLGGLNTGELFF
.,TRBJ1-1,14,medium-sized,TRBV19,TGTGCCAGTGGGGGGCATGCCCGGGGTGCTGAAGCTTTCTTT,CASGGHARGAEAFF
.,TRBJ1-1,13,.,TRBV6-2/TRBV6-3,TGTGCCAGCAGTTACTCTAGGGACACTGAAGCTTTCTTT,CASSYSRDTEAFF
TRBD1,TRBJ1-6,16,medium-sized,TRBV12-3/TRBV12-4,TGTGCCAGCAGCCGGGACAGGGCGGCCTATAATTCACCCCTCCACTTT,CASSRDRAAYNSPLHF
.,TRBJ2-5,14,few,TRBV12-3/TRBV12-4,TGTGCCAGCACCTTTTGGGCTTCCCAAGAGACCCAGTACTTC,CASTFWASQETQYF
.,TRBJ1-1,15,few,TRBV30,TGTGCCTGGAGTAAGGGGTCCTTATTGGAGACTGAAGCTTTCTTT,CAWSKGSLLETEAFF